A single sample gave rise to the 4 T cell receptor beta chains below, sequenced in a study of Graves' ophthalmopathy and Graves' hyperthyroidism. As the template, RNA transcripts were used to amplify TCR beta CDR3 regions. First-round RT-PCR relied on HTBI primers, and a second-round multiplex PCR came next. TCRdb re-analysed the multiplex PCR reads in MiXCR, keeping a single row per CDR3 protein. The sample includes roughly 700,000 distinct CDR3 sequences, approximately 40% of them seen just once. Material for sequencing was peripheral blood. These receptors originate from an adult man with Graves' ophthalmopathy.

The rearrangement uses TRBV20-1 and TRBJ1-2; maybe TRBD1 (5 bases). CDR1 and CDR2 from the germline V gene are DFQATT and SNEGSKA (reference sequence). The CDR3 consists of 14 residues. V lost 6 bases and J 0 bases, leaving 14 bases between the germline ends. Here the CDR3 reads CSAQRGEANYGYTF. CDR3 nucleotides: TGCAGTGCACAGCGGGGGGAAGCTAACTATGGCTACACCTTC.

This clonotype was seen many times. V and J are TRBV7-9 and TRBJ1-4; D unresolved. The CDR3 has 14 amino acids. V was cut by 4 bases and J by 3 bases, with 9 bases left in between. The germline V gene has CDR1 SEHNR and CDR2 FQNEAQ (reference sequence). CDR3 protein: CASSSPRANEKLFF. As DNA, the CDR3 is TGTGCCAGCAGCTCCCCCCGCGCTAATGAAAAACTGTTTTTT.

V gene TRBV29-1 combines with J gene TRBJ2-2; 15 nucleotides align to TRBD2. This CDR3 has 17 amino acids. With 7 bases clipped from V and 1 base from J, the junction kept 7 bases outside the gene matches. CDR1 and CDR2 from the germline V gene are SQVTM and ANQGSEA. Written as DNA, the CDR3 is TGCAGCGCAAAGGGACTAGCGGGGGGCGTGAACACCGGGGAGCTGTTTTTT. Amino acid sequence: CSAKGLAGGVNTGELFF.

This rearrangement joins TRBV20-1 to TRBJ2-6, with TRBD1 matching 7 bases. Germline assignment: CDR1 DFQATT and CDR2 SNEGSKA (reference sequence). The CDR3 is made up of 19 amino acids. The junction had 17 bases not matched to a gene; V was cut back by 6 bases and J by 0 bases. In nucleotides, the CDR3 is TGCAGTGCCACCGAGTTTAGGGACAGACGCCTCTCTGGGGCCAACGTCCTGACTTTC. Residues: CSATEFRDRRLSGANVLTF.